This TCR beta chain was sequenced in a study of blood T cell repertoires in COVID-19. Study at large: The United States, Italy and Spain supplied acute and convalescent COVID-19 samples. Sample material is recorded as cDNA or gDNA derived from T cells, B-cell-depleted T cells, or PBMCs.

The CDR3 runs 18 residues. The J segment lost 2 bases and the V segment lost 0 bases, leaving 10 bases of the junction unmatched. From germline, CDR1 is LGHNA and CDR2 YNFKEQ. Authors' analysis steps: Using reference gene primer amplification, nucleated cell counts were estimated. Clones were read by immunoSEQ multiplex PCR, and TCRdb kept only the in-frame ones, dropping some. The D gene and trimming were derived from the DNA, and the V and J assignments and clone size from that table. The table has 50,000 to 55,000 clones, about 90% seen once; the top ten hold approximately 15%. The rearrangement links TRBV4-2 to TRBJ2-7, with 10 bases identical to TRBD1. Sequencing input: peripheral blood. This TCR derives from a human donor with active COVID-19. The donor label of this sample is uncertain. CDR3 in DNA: TGTGCCAGCAGCCAAGATAGGGGATGGGGGACAGGGGCCTACGAGCAGTACTTC. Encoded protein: CASSQDRGWGTGAYEQYF.